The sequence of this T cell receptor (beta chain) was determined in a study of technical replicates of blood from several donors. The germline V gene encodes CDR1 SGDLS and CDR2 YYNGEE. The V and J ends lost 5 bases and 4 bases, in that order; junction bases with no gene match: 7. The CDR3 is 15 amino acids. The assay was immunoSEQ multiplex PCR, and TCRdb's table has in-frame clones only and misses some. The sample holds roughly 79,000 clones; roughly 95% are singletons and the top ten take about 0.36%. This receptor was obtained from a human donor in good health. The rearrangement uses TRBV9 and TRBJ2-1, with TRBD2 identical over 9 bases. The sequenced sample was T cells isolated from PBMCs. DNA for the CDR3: TGTGCCAGCAGACCGGGACTAGCTGTATACAATGAGCAGTTCTTC. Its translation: CASRPGLAVYNEQFF.